Listed below are T cell receptor beta chains from one sample, sequenced in a study of OX40 agonist ivuxolimab in advanced cancers. TCRdb keeps only in-frame clones here, not all; method: immunoSEQ multiplex PCR. The data hold 53,000 or so clones, with about four fifths observed a single time. This sample comprised CD4+ or CD8+ T cells sorted from blood, obtained in a trial of the OX40 agonist ivuxolimab. The receptor source for this set is an adult with an advanced solid tumor such as melanoma, head and neck, liver or kidney cancer. The conserved cysteine and the conserved F or W are not part of the CDR3 here.

V gene,CDR3 length,CDR3 protein
TRBV6-5,10,ASSQSSTEAF
TRBV27,11,ASSLGSNQPQH
TRBV5-4,11,ASSRDSQETQY
TRBV7-8,14,ASSLRRTSAFNEQF
TRBV11-2,11,ASSPGQTSPLH
TRBV15,13,ATDPGQGSAGELF
TRBV28,10,ASSLGISGYT
TRBV6-5,12,ASSYGDRGHGYT
TRBV6-1,16,ASSELGLLLAGGETQY
TRBV7-8,12,ASSLTGSSYEQY
TRBV5-5,13,ASSGLFGQAYEQY
TRBV5-6,14,ASSLAKRPPNYGYT
TRBV7-6,15,ASSSPWRGSSYNEQF
TRBV28,14,ASRQTSGSYTDTQY
TRBV7-6,13,ASSFSDGVNSPLH
TRBV5-6,12,ASRDRGQRNTIY
TRBV5-4,12,ASSPPPPNTEAF
TRBV7-9,17,ASTSLRTSGRASHNEQF
TRBV5-1,13,ASSLLYGGNTEAF
TRBV5-6,9,ASSLWTEAF
TRBV5-1,13,ASSKVLEGNDEQY
TRBV2,12,ASRTELGVGEQY
TRBV7-6,11,ASSSWGNNEQF
TRBV7-8,15,ASSLEPGWDSGNTIY
TRBV4-3,18,ASSQGADRGISSYNSPLH
TRBV5-1,17,ASSRPGTGDSGSYNEQF
TRBV6-5,12,ASSYEGTRTPQH
TRBV30,11,AWTGDSNQPQH
TRBV30,12,AWEPGGNTGELF
TRBV2,13,ASSGRDRGGNGQF